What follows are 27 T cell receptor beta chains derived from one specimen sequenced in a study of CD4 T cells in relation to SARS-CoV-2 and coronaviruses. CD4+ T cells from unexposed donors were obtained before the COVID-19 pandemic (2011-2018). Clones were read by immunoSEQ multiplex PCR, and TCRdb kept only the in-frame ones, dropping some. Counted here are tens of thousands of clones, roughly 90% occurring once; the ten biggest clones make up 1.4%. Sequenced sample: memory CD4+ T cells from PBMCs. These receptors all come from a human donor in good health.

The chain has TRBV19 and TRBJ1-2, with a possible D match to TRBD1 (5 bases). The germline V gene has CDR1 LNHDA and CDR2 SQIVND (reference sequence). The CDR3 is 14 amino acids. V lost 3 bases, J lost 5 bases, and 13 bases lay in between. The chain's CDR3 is CASSIPRQQYGYTF. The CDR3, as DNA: TGTGCCAGTAGTATCCCTCGACAGCAATATGGCTACACCTTC.

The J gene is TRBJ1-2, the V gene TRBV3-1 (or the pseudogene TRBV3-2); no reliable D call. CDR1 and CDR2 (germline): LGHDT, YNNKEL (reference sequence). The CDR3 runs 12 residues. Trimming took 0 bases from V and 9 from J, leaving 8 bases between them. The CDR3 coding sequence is TGTGCCAGCAGCCAAGAGAGGGCGAGCTACACCTTC. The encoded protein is CASSQERASYTF.

CDR3 region: CASRNGLTEAFF. The CDR3 DNA reads as TGTGCCAGCAGGAACGGACTCACTGAAGCTTTCTTT. This chain links TRBV27 with TRBJ1-1; D is unclear. Germline V gene lookup returns CDR1 MNHEY and CDR2 SMNVEV (reference sequence). Trimming took off 6 bases at V and 4 bases at J, with 9 bases between the two ends. CDR3 length: 12 residues.

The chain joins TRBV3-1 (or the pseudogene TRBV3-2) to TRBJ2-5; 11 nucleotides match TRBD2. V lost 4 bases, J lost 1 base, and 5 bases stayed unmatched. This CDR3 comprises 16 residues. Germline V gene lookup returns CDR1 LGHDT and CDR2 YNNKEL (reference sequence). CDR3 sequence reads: CASSRTGTSGQETQYF. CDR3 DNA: TGTGCCAGCAGCCGGACCGGGACTAGCGGCCAAGAGACCCAGTACTTC.

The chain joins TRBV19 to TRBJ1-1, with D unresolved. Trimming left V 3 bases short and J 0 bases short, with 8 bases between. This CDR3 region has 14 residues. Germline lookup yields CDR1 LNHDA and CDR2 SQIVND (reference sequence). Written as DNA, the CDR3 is TGTGCCAGTAGTATCCCTTCCATGAACACTGAAGCTTTCTTT. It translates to CASSIPSMNTEAFF.

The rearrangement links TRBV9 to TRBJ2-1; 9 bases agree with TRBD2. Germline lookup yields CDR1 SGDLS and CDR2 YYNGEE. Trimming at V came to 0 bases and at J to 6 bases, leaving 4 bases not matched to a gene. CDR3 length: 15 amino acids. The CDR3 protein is CASSVGGSGGNEQFF. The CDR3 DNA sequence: TGTGCCAGCAGCGTAGGGGGTAGCGGGGGCAATGAGCAGTTCTTC.

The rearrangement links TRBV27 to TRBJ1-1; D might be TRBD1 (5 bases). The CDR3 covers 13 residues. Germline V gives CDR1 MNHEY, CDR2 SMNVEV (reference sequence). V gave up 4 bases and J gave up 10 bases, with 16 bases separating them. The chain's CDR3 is CASSYDQGSLAFF. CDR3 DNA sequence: TGTGCCAGCAGTTATGATCAGGGAAGTCTAGCTTTCTTT.

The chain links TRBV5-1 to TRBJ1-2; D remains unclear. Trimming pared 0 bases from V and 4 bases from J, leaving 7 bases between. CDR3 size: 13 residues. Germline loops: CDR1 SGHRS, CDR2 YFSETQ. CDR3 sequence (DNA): TGCGCCAGCAGCTTGGACACCGGCTATGGCTACACCTTC. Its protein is CASSLDTGYGYTF.

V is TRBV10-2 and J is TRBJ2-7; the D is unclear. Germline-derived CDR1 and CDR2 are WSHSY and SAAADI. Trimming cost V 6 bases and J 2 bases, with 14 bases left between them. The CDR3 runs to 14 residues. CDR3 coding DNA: TGCGCCAGCAGAGACCCGGGTTCGCCCTACGAGCAGTACTTC. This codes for CASRDPGSPYEQYF.

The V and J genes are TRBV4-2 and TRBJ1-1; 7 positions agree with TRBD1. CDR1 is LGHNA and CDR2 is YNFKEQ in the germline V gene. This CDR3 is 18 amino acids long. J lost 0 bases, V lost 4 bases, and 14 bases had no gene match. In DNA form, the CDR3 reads TGTGCCAGCAGCCCTAAGTTGCAGGGGGGACTAATGAACACTGAAGCTTTCTTT. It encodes CASSPKLQGGLMNTEAFF.

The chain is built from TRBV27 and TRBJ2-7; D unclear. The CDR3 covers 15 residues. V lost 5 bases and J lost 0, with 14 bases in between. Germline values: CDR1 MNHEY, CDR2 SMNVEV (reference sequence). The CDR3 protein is CASSPRSASSYEQYF. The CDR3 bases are TGTGCCAGCAGTCCCCGGAGTGCCAGCTCCTACGAGCAGTACTTC.

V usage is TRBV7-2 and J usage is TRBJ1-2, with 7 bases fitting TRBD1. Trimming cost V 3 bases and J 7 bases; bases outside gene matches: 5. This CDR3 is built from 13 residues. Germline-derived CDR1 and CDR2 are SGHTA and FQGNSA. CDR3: CASSLGRGGGYTF. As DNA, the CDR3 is TGTGCCAGCAGCTTGGGCAGGGGGGGTGGCTACACCTTC.

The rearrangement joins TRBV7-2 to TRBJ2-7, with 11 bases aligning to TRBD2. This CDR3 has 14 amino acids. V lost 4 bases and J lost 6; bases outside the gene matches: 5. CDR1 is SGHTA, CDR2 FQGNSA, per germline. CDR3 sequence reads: CASSSSGRISEQYF. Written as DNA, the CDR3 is TGTGCCAGCAGCTCTAGCGGGAGGATCAGCGAGCAGTACTTC.

CDR3 protein: CASSSLAGRLEQFF. Written as DNA, the CDR3 is TGTGCCAGCAGCTCACTAGCGGGAAGACTCGAGCAGTTCTTC. The V call is TRBV11-2, the J call TRBJ2-1; 10 positions agree with TRBD2. The CDR3 has 14 amino acids. V gave up 4 bases and J gave up 10 bases; unmatched junction bases: 7. CDR1 and CDR2 from the germline V gene are SGHAT and FQNNGV.

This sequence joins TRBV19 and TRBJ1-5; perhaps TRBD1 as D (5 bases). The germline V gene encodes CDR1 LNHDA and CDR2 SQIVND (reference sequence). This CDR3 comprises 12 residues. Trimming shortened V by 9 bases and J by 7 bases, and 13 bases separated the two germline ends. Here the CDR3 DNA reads TGTGCCAGGGGGGATGAAGCCCAGCCCCAGCATTTT. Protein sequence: CARGDEAQPQHF.

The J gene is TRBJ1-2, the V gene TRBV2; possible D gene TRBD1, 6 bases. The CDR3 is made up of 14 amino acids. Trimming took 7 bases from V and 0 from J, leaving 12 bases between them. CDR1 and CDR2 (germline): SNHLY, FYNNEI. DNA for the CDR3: TGTGCCAGCACAAGGACAGAAACTAACTATGGCTACACCTTC. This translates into CASTRTETNYGYTF.

The CDR3 here is CASSVEMGGFETQYF. DNA for the CDR3: TGTGCCAGCAGCGTAGAGATGGGAGGTTTCGAGACCCAGTACTTC. The chain combines TRBV9 with TRBJ2-5; perhaps TRBD2 as D (6 bases). Trimming shortened V by 0 bases and J by 5 bases, and 14 bases separated the two germline ends. Germline values: CDR1 SGDLS, CDR2 YYNGEE. The CDR3 is made up of 15 amino acids.

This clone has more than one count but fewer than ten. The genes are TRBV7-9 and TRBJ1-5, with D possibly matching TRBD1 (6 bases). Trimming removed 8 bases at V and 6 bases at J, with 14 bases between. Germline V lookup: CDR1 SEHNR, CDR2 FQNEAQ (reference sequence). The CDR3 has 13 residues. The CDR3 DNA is TGTGCCAGCCAGGAGGGGGAGTTTCAGCCCCAGCATTTT. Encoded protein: CASQEGEFQPQHF.

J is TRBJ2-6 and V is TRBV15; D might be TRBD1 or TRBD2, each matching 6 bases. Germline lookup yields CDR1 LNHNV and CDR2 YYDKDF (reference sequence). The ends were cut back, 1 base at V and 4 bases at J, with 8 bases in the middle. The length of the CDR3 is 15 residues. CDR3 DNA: TGTGCCACCAGCAGAGCGGGGGCCGGGGCCAACGTCCTGACTTTC. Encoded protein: CATSRAGAGANVLTF.

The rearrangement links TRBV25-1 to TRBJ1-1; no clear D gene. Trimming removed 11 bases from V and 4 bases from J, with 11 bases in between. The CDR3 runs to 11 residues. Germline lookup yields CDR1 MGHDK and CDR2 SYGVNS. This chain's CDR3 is CAARGPTEAFF. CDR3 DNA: TGTGCCGCGAGAGGGCCCACTGAAGCTTTCTTT.

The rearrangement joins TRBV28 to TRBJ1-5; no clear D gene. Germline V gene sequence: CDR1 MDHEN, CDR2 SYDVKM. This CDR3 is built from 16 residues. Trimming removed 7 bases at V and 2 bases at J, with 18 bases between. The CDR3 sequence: CASTPFTVSGNQPQHF. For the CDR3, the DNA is TGTGCCAGCACCCCTTTTACCGTCAGCGGCAATCAGCCCCAGCATTTT.

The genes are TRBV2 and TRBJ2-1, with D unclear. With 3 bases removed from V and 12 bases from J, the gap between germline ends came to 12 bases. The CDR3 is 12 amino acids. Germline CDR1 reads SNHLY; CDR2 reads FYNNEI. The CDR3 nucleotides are TGTGCCAGCAGTGATGATCTGGGGTGGCAGTTCTTC. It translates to CASSDDLGWQFF.

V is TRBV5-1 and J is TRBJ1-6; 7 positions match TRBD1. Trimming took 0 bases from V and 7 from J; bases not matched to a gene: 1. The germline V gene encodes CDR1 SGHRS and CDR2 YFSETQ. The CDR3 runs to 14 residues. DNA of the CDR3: TGCGCCAGCAGCTTGGACAGGGGCAATTCACCCCTCCACTTT. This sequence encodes CASSLDRGNSPLHF.

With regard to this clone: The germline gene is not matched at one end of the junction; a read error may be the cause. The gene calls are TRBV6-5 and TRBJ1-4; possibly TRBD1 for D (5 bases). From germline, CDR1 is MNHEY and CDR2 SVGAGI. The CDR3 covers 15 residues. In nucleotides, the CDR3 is TGTGCCAGCAGCTACGGGGCCGGTCGTAATGGAAAACTGTTTTTT. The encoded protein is CASSYGAGRNGKLFF.

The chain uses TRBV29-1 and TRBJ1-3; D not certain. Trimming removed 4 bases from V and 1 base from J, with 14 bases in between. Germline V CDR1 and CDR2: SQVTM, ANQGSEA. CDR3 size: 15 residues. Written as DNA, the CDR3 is TGCAGCGTTGGGGAATACGACAAGTCTGGAAACACCATATATTTT. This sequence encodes CSVGEYDKSGNTIYF. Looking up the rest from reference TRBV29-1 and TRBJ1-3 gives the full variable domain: SAVISQKPSRDICQRGTSLTIQCQVDSQVTMMFWYRQQPGQSLTLIATANQGSEATYESGFVIDKFPISRPNLTFSTLTVSNMSPEDSSIYLCSVGEYDKSGNTIYFGEGSWLTVV.

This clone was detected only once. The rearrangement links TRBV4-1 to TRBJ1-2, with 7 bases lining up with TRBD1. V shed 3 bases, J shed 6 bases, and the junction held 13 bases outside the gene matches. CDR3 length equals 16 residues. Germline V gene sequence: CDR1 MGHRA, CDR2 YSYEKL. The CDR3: CASSQLTGLMLDGYTF. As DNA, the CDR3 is TGCGCCAGCAGCCAGCTGACAGGGTTGATGCTGGATGGCTACACCTTC.

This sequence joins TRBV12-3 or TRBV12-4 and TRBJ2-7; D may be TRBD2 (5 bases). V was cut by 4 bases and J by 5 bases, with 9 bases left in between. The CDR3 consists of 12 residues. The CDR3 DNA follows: TGTGCCAGCAGTTCGAGGGTGGACGAGCAGTACTTC. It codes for CASSSRVDEQYF.